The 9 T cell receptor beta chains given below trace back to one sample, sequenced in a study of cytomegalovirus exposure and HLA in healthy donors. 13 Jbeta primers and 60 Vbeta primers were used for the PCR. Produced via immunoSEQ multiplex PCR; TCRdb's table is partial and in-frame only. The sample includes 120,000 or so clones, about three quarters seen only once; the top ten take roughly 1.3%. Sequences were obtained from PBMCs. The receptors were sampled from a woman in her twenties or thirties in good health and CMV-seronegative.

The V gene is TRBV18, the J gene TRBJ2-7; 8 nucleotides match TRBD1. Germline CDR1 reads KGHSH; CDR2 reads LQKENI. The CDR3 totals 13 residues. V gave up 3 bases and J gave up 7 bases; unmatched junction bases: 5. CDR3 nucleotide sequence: TGTGCCAGCTCACCTAAGGACAGGGAAGAGCAGTACTTC. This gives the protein CASSPKDREEQYF.

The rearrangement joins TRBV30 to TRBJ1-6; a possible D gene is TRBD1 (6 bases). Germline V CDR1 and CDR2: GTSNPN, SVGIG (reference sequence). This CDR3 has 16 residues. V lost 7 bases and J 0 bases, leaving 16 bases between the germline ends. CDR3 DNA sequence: TGTGCCTCCAGGGGCCCGAAGAGCTCCTATAATTCACCCCTCCACTTT. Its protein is CASRGPKSSYNSPLHF.

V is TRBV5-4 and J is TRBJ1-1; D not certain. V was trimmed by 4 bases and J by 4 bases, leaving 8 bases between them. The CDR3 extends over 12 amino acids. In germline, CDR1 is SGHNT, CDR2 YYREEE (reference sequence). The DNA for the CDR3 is TGTGCCAGCAGCCCACGGGGCACTGAAGCTTTCTTT. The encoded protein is CASSPRGTEAFF.

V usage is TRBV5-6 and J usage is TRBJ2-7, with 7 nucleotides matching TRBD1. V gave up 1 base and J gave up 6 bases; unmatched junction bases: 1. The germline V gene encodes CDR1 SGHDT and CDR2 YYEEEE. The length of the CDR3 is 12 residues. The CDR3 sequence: CASSLTGVEQYF. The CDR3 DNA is TGTGCCAGCAGCTTGACAGGGGTCGAGCAGTACTTC.

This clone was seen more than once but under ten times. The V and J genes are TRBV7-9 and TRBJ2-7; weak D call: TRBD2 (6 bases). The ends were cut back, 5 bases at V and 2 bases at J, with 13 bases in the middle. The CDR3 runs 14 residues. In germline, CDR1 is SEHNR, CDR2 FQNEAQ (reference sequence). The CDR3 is CASSAGTLTYEQYF. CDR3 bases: TGTGCCAGCAGCGCCGGGACTCTGACCTACGAGCAGTACTTC.

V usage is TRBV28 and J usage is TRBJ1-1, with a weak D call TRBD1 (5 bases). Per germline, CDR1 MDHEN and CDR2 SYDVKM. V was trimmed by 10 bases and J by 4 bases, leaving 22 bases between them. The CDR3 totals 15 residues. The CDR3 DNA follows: TGTGCCATCGTACCAACGGCGGGGGTGAGCACTGAAGCTTTCTTT. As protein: CAIVPTAGVSTEAFF.

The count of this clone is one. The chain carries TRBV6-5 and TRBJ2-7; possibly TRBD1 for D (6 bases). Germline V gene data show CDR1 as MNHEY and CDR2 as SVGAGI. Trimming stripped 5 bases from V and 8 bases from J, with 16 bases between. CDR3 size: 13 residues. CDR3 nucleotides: TGTGCCAGCAGTGCACAGGGTTTGGTAAAGCAGTACTTC. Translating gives CASSAQGLVKQYF.

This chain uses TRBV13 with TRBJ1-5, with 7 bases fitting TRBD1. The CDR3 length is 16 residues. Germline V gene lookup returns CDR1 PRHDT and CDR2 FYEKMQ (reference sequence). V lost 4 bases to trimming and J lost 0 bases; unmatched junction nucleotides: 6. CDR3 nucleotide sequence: TGTGCCAGCAGCTCAGGGACAGAAAATAGCAATCAGCCCCAGCATTTT. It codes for CASSSGTENSNQPQHF.

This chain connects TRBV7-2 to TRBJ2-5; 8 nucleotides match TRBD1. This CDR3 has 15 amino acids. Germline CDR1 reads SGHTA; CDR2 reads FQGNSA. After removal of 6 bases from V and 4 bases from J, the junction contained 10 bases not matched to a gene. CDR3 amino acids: CASRGQVLGAETQYF. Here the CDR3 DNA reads TGTGCCAGCAGGGGACAGGTTCTTGGAGCAGAGACCCAGTACTTC.